The rows below give T cell receptor beta chains drawn from one sample of a study of blood T cells in healthy people across ages. TCRdb re-called the 5' RACE reads with MiXCR, one entry per CDR3 protein. The data show around 710,000 distinct CDR3 sequences, about 40% seen once. The material sequenced was blood. The source of these receptors is a woman in her sixties or seventies in good health. Both conserved end residues are trimmed from each CDR3. The order of the fields is V gene, CDR3 protein.

V: TRBV7-9
CDR3: ASSPSLTRTEQY

V: TRBV9
CDR3: ASSVLPDRERSPLH

V: TRBV18
CDR3: ASSPPGNSLTDTQY

V: TRBV7-3
CDR3: ASSLGWAPNSPLH

V: TRBV6-2/TRBV6-3
CDR3: ASRSGQGLDEQY

V: TRBV20-1
CDR3: SARTGTGGHEQY

V: TRBV20-1
CDR3: SAAGLDTNEQF

V: TRBV12-3/TRBV12-4
CDR3: ASSYSRGAGELF

V: TRBV18
CDR3: ASSQARVNTEAF

V: TRBV11-3
CDR3: ASSFLTPILLADTQY

V: TRBV7-9
CDR3: ASSRDRGTETQF

V: TRBV6-5
CDR3: ASSYSIWALGGEQY

V: TRBV20-1
CDR3: SARDQGLHEQY

V: TRBV29-1
CDR3: SVRGSSYNEQF

V: TRBV12-5
CDR3: ASGLGKTGSSYNEQF

V: TRBV9
CDR3: ASSRGESSYNEQF

V: TRBV5-1
CDR3: ASSLGGSRDTQY

V: TRBV2
CDR3: ASSPFLPGGDTQY

V: TRBV12-3/TRBV12-4
CDR3: ASSLGARVITDTQY

V: TRBV7-3
CDR3: ASSFPGSWPQH

V: TRBV3-1
CDR3: ASSRGRRETQY

V: TRBV6-2/TRBV6-3
CDR3: ASSQSGYEATETQY

V: TRBV20-1
CDR3: SAPDGPYGYT

V: TRBV27
CDR3: ASSLSRLVQGTDTQY

V: TRBV27
CDR3: AGPWDPGNTEAF

V: TRBV7-8
CDR3: ASSLNNEYEQY

V: TRBV2
CDR3: ASRARAIATNEKLF

V: TRBV5-1
CDR3: ASSYIAGDLYNEQF

V: TRBV10-3
CDR3: AIRGVGNIQY

V: TRBV6-4
CDR3: ASSPFPDAYEQY

V: TRBV4-1
CDR3: ASSQDGPGDGDEQY

V: TRBV12-3/TRBV12-4
CDR3: ASSLGDYADTQY

V: TRBV20-1
CDR3: SASPLTSGYSTDTQY

V: TRBV20-1
CDR3: SAGQHDQPQH

V: TRBV15
CDR3: AASGDSGSVYEQY

V: TRBV2
CDR3: ASNGQGAYNEQY

V: TRBV12-3/TRBV12-4
CDR3: ASSIFGAEKLF

V: TRBV9
CDR3: ASSSHSGAQETQY

V: TRBV4-2
CDR3: ASSHSGTSGSYEQY

V: TRBV3-1
CDR3: ASSQDLQGNQPQH

V: TRBV12-3/TRBV12-4
CDR3: ASSSQGHPRNGYT

V: TRBV30
CDR3: AWSVQDREQY

V: TRBV15
CDR3: ATSRISGTSDNTQY

V: TRBV20-1
CDR3: SARRSTSGRANTQY

V: TRBV12-3/TRBV12-4
CDR3: ASSPGTRSSTDTQY

V: TRBV6-2/TRBV6-3
CDR3: VSSTGQGYGYT

V: TRBV12-3/TRBV12-4
CDR3: ASSPGQGTGELF

V: TRBV20-1
CDR3: SARRQGIYYNSPLH

V: TRBV9
CDR3: ASSAHTGTANTEAF

V: TRBV27
CDR3: ASSLDSGRHQPQH

V: TRBV20-1
CDR3: SARVPGWETQY

V: TRBV10-3
CDR3: ASTRGDTDTQY

V: TRBV7-9
CDR3: ASSLAADEKLF

V: TRBV5-8
CDR3: ASSPATTSGRGSDTQY

V: TRBV7-9
CDR3: ASSSTTTGTSGKNEQF

V: TRBV9
CDR3: ASSEHGQGFSGNTIY

V: TRBV7-3
CDR3: AGSLQRETDTQY

V: TRBV2
CDR3: ASSEWHNEQF